This T cell receptor beta chain was identified in a study of shared clonotypes between healthy human individuals (dated by TCRdb to 2018 to 2021). Study-wide context: The cohort comprised a couple of women and a few men aged 18 to 49 years. Different laboratories and diverse techniques were used to prepare libraries and sequence TCR repertoires, to increase sequencing depth and limit assay-specific biases. The study deeply sequenced blood TCR repertoires of five healthy adults to estimate repertoire size and the extent of clonotype sharing between individuals. For each donor, CD4 naive and CD4 memory were each given three plates, CD8 naive was given two plates, and CD8 memory was given one plate. Each donor's leukapheresis produced roughly between roughly 0.85 and 10 billion PBMCs.

CD8 naive samples consisted of CD45RO-negative cells that were positively selected for CCR7, yielding a CD45RA+CCR7+ population without TemRA cells. Donors were healthy HIV-negative adults with no recently reported acute infections or vaccinations. Only Caucasian adults living in Nashville, Tennessee, USA were represented among the donors. Blood was obtained by leukapheresis, after which PBMCs were separated by Ficoll-Histopaque density gradient centrifugation and cryopreserved in liquid nitrogen vapor phase. Purity and quantity of every magnetically sorted T cell population were checked by analytical flow cytometry. Genomic DNA was isolated from each sorted fraction and quantified by UV absorbance on a Nanodrop 2000c. On this clone itself: Its recognized antigen is unknown. Qualities for individual bases were not recorded, and no much larger clone is one base off.

Paper-wide results and their limitations: The genetic and exposure-history diversity represented was limited by the small number of donors. Sharing across a handful of donors was observed for around 4.8% of naive CD4, 3.5% of naive CD8, 2.3% of memory CD4, and over 0.3% of memory CD8 clonotypes. Sampling was restricted to blood, and TCR repertoires in tissue are likely to differ from TCR repertoires in blood. Pairwise subsampling led to the expectation that sequencing depth would affect the degree of clonotype sharing among donors. Estimated clonotype richness was generally larger for naive than for memory subsets. Rarefaction of sorted-subset datasets indicated incomplete sequencing despite the large sequencing depth. Compared with non-shared clonotypes, clonotypes shared by all four sorted-subset donors had higher generation probabilities.

The CDR3 holds 17 amino acids from the cysteine to the phenylalanine. Of all the DNA, just the CDR3 is kept, 51 bases in frame from base 1. Reading the germline V gene (reference sequence) gives CDR1 PRHDT and CDR2 FYEKMQ. V is cut back by 5 bases and J by 2 bases, with 7 bases in the junction unmatched. Using the deep immunoSEQ assay, multiplex PCR amplified TCR CDR3 regions from genomic DNA. Extracted genomic DNA from each cell subset was spread evenly across all wells of several immunoSEQ 96-well plates, with each plate serving as a replicate. Each replicate PCR for sorted subsets received about 200 ng genomic DNA, equal to some 32,000 T cell genomes. Purified libraries were measured with a Qubit 3.0 fluorometer, size-checked on a Bioanalyzer 2100, and measured again with the KAPA Library Quantification kit. Each immunoSEQ 96-well plate was sequenced on its own single-read 150-cycle Illumina NextSeq 550 flow cell. For the original study's pipeline: Because only junctional sequences without quality scores were contained in the immunoSEQ output, filtering matching that applied to full-length reads could not be performed. Sequences were annotated with PyIR, a Python wrapper for IgBLAST v1.9, and V/J genes and CDR3 were assigned using IMGT germline references. Reads were filtered out if the reads had weak V/J assignments (E-value above 1e-6), no CDR3, stop codons, out-of-frame junctions, or ambiguous translated residues. V3J clonotypes were defined by identical inferred V gene, J gene, and CDR3 amino acid sequence. To compute the percentage overlap between repertoires, the number of shared unique clonotypes was divided by the size of the smaller repertoire. Richness of each repertoire was evaluated using RTK rarefaction, the Chao1 estimator, and Recon v2.1 estimates of unobserved clonotypes. For all TCRbeta clonotypes obtained by the gDNA method from a handful of donors, generation probabilities were computed with OLGA. As stored in TCRdb, this immuneACCESS dataset retains in-frame rearrangements with V and J assigned. A fraction of the clones does not appear; measured against another copy, unresolved V genes explain less than half of the discrepancy, and the remainder lacks a known reason. V and J calls and clone size are those listed in that table; D and trimming were worked out from the DNA. This sample gives around 2.1 million clones in total; 85% to 95% of them show up just once. The biggest ten clones account for around 1.7% of the sample.

The sequencing input was naive CD8+ T cells from PBMCs. What this sample's cell subset or site label stands for: CD45RA+CCR7+. The chain uses TRBV13 and TRBJ1-4, with 11 bases aligning to TRBD1. The source of this sequence is a man between 18 and 29 years old in good health. Some clones in this sample may be carry-over from other donors' samples. CDR3 sequence: CASSSGQGAHTNEKLFF. The nucleotide sequence reads as follows: TGTGCCAGCAGCAGCGGACAGGGGGCGCACACTAATGAAAAACTGTTTTTT.